A selection of T cell receptor beta chains follows, all from one sample in a study of cytomegalovirus exposure and HLA in healthy donors. The data were produced by immunoSEQ multiplex PCR, yet TCRdb's version contains in-frame clones alone and is incomplete. The clone table shows about 39,000 clones, with the ten largest holding 2.5% to 3.5%. Sequencing used PBMCs. Receptors were obtained from a young woman in good health and CMV-seropositive. CDR3s include the opening cysteine and the closing phenylalanine or tryptophan. D genes are given only for firm matches.

V	D	J	CDR3	DNA
TRBV5-1	.	TRBJ1-5	CASSFGGFNQPQHF	TGCGCCAGCAGCTTTGGAGGGTTCAACCAGCCCCAGCATTTT
TRBV6-1	TRBD1	TRBJ1-2	CATDREAVYGYTF	TGTGCCACGGACAGGGAGGCAGTTTATGGCTACACCTTC
TRBV7-9	.	TRBJ1-1	CASSSEAKRDVGTEAFF	TGTGCCAGCAGCTCGGAGGCAAAAAGGGATGTTGGCACTGAAGCTTTCTTT
TRBV5-6	.	TRBJ1-2	CASSLGSARLNYGYTF	TGTGCCAGCAGCTTGGGGTCTGCCAGGCTTAACTATGGCTACACCTTC
TRBV19	.	TRBJ1-3	CASSLGRSSGNTIYF	TGTGCCAGTTCCCTTGGCAGAAGCTCTGGAAACACCATATATTTT
TRBV6-5	.	TRBJ1-2	CASSYLTGYYGYTF	TGTGCCAGCAGTTACCTGACAGGCTACTATGGCTACACCTTC
TRBV18	.	TRBJ1-3	CASSLLGGTGNTIYF	TGTGCCAGCTCACTACTTGGGGGGACTGGAAACACCATATATTTT
TRBV6-6	TRBD2	TRBJ2-3	CASSLPPGGTDTQYF	TGTGCCAGCTCCCTCCCACCGGGGGGAACAGATACGCAGTATTTT
TRBV15	.	TRBJ2-4	CATSRDRGSQYF	TGTGCCACCAGCAGAGATCGGGGGTCTCAGTACTTC
TRBV5-4	.	TRBJ2-6	CASSLKGVGANVLTF	TGTGCCAGCAGCTTGAAAGGGGTCGGGGCCAACGTCCTGACTTTC
TRBV2	.	TRBJ1-1	CASSNRREPEAFF	TGTGCCAGCAGTAATCGACGGGAACCCGAGGCTTTCTTT
TRBV4-2	TRBD2	TRBJ2-5	CASSQGLAEETQYF	TGTGCCAGCAGCCAAGGACTAGCGGAAGAGACCCAGTACTTC
TRBV5-1	.	TRBJ2-2	CASSSKSYWTGELFF	TGCGCCAGCAGCTCGAAGAGTTACTGGACCGGGGAGCTGTTTTTT
TRBV20-1	TRBD2	TRBJ2-2	CSSGGTGELFF	TGCAGTTCGGGGGGGACCGGGGAGCTGTTTTTT
TRBV7-2	.	TRBJ1-2	CASSLYPNLRVYGYTF	TGTGCCAGCAGCTTATACCCCAACCTGCGAGTTTATGGCTACACCTTC
TRBV19	TRBD1	TRBJ2-7	CASSRLGQGAREQYF	TGTGCCAGTAGTCGATTGGGACAGGGGGCGCGGGAGCAGTACTTC
TRBV6-1	.	TRBJ1-1	CASSDFRVGGAFF	TGTGCCAGCAGTGATTTTAGAGTCGGGGGGGCTTTCTTT
TRBV5-1	.	TRBJ1-6	CASGGDYNSPLHF	TGCGCCAGCGGAGGAGACTATAATTCACCCCTCCACTTT
TRBV30	.	TRBJ1-1	CAWSVGLGGTEAFF	TGTGCCTGGAGTGTAGGACTGGGGGGCACTGAAGCTTTCTTT
TRBV5-6	TRBD1	TRBJ2-7	CASSEGQLYEQYF	TGTGCCAGCAGCGAGGGACAGCTCTACGAGCAGTACTTC
TRBV10-2	.	TRBJ1-1	CASGTPQAMNTEAFF	TGCGCCAGCGGTACACCACAGGCCATGAACACTGAAGCTTTCTTT
TRBV2	.	TRBJ1-5	CASSLVTGVSNQPQHF	TGTGCCAGCAGTTTAGTTACAGGAGTCAGCAATCAGCCCCAGCATTTT
TRBV6-6	TRBD1	TRBJ2-1	CASSPPGTGVSEQFF	TGTGCCAGCAGTCCGCCCGGGACAGGGGTTTCTGAGCAGTTCTTC
TRBV6-6	.	TRBJ2-7	CASNPGTSVYEQYF	TGTGCCAGCAACCCCGGGACATCCGTCTACGAGCAGTACTTC
TRBV18	.	TRBJ2-7	CASSSYRGGYEQYF	TGTGCCAGCTCATCCTACAGGGGGGGGTACGAGCAGTACTTC
TRBV30	.	TRBJ1-6	CAWSVSGNVYNSPLHF	TGTGCCTGGAGTGTATCAGGGAACGTCTATAATTCACCCCTCCACTTT
TRBV4-2	TRBD2	TRBJ2-6	CASSQGTSGGSGANVLTF	TGTGCCAGCAGCCAAGGGACTAGCGGGGGCTCTGGGGCCAACGTCCTGACTTTC
TRBV7-2	TRBD1	TRBJ1-2	CASSATRTGAGYTF	TGTGCCAGCAGCGCAACCCGGACAGGGGCAGGCTACACCTTC
TRBV7-9	.	TRBJ2-3	CASSPSGGTDTQYF	TGTGCCAGCAGCCCTAGTGGCGGCACAGATACGCAGTATTTT
TRBV7-2	.	TRBJ2-5	CASSLTSWAQETQYF	TGTGCCAGCAGCTTAACCTCGTGGGCACAAGAGACCCAGTACTTC
TRBV11-2	TRBD1	TRBJ2-6	CASSGQGTSGANVLTF	TGTGCCAGCAGCGGACAGGGTACCTCTGGGGCCAACGTCCTGACTTTC
TRBV28	TRBD1	TRBJ1-2	CASSHARGRNNYGYTF	TGTGCCAGCAGCCACGCAAGGGGGCGAAATAACTATGGCTACACCTTC
TRBV4-2	.	TRBJ1-4	CASRGGRRGNEKLFF	TGTGCCAGCAGGGGGGGGAGGCGGGGTAATGAAAAACTGTTTTTT
TRBV5-1	.	TRBJ2-1	CASSSRQEILNNEQFF	TGCGCCAGCAGCTCCAGACAGGAGATCCTGAACAATGAGCAGTTCTTC
TRBV6-5	.	TRBJ1-6	CASIEDRIYNSPLHF	TGTGCCAGCATCGAAGACAGGATCTATAATTCACCCCTCCACTTT
TRBV28	.	TRBJ1-1	CASSKTGVNTEAFF	TGTGCCAGCAGTAAGACAGGAGTTAACACTGAAGCTTTCTTT
TRBV7-8	TRBD1	TRBJ1-1	CASSFSRGHTEAFF	TGTGCCAGCAGCTTTTCCAGGGGGCACACTGAAGCTTTCTTT
TRBV6-5	.	TRBJ1-2	CASSYSTSGYTF	TGTGCCAGCAGTTACTCGACATCTGGCTACACCTTC
TRBV6-5	.	TRBJ1-5	CASSNRVNQPQHF	TGTGCCAGCAGTAACAGGGTTAATCAGCCCCAGCATTTT
TRBV5-1	TRBD2	TRBJ2-3	CASSPTLAGGGTDTQYF	TGCGCCAGCAGCCCAACACTAGCGGGGGGCGGCACAGATACGCAGTATTTT
TRBV2	.	TRBJ1-2	CASSERSRPVYGYTF	TGTGCCAGCAGTGAACGCTCGAGGCCGGTATATGGCTACACCTTC
TRBV6-5	TRBD1	TRBJ2-7	CASRYDRGEQYF	TGTGCCAGCAGATATGACAGGGGAGAGCAGTACTTC
TRBV10-3	TRBD1	TRBJ1-2	CAISVDRGRDGYTF	TGTGCCATCAGTGTGGACAGGGGGCGAGATGGCTACACCTTC
TRBV6-1	.	TRBJ2-3	CASSPSEGSPHTQYF	TGTGCCAGCAGTCCATCGGAAGGTAGCCCCCATACGCAGTATTTT
TRBV27	TRBD1	TRBJ2-7	CASSHTGTALSYEQYF	TGTGCCAGCAGTCACACCGGGACAGCCCTATCCTACGAGCAGTACTTC